This passage covers 12 T cell receptor beta chains from one sample sequenced in a study of early T cells in non-severe SARS-CoV-2 infection. TCRdb used MiXCR to reprocess the 5' RACE reads, holding one entry per CDR3 protein. There are tens of thousands of distinct CDR3 sequences in the sample; around 5.8% occur only once, and less than 6.5% lies in the top ten. Specimen: whole blood. The receptors were gathered from an adult who was a healthcare worker with PCR-confirmed SARS-CoV-2 infection or an uninfected control (not recorded which).

The sample holds a few counts of this clonotype. The chain recombines TRBV12-3 or TRBV12-4 with TRBJ2-1; 15 bases line up with TRBD2. With V trimmed by 7 bases and J by 9 bases, 10 bases remained unmatched. The CDR3 spans 16 residues. The DNA of the CDR3 is TGTGCCAGCACCTGGACTAGCGGGAGGGCCGGCGGTGAGCAGTTCTTC. Amino acid sequence: CASTWTSGRAGGEQFF.

V gene TRBV20-1 combines with J gene TRBJ1-1; D is unresolved. The CDR3 is made up of 12 amino acids. The V end lost 0 bases, the J end lost 5 bases, and 7 bases lay between the germline ends. From germline, CDR1 is DFQATT and CDR2 SNEGSKA (reference sequence). This chain's CDR3 is CSAREVGTEAFF. The CDR3 nucleotides read TGCAGTGCTAGAGAGGTGGGAACTGAAGCTTTCTTT.

This clonotype was seen at least ten times. The gene calls are TRBV2 and TRBJ1-3; no definite D call. This CDR3 spans 14 amino acids. Germline assignment: CDR1 SNHLY and CDR2 FYNNEI. Trimming removed 3 bases at V and 4 bases at J, with 10 bases between. CDR3: CASSDTGLGNTIYF. CDR3 in DNA: TGTGCCAGCAGTGATACGGGTCTGGGAAACACCATATATTTT.

This clonotype was counted ten times or more. The chain combines TRBV7-3 with TRBJ2-5; 8 bases are shared with TRBD2. This CDR3 contains 14 residues. Germline values: CDR1 SGHTA, CDR2 FQGTGA. After removal of 5 bases from V and 4 bases from J, the junction contained 6 bases not matched to a gene. The CDR3 DNA sequence: TGTGCCAGCAGCCCCCGGGGGGGTTCAGAGACCCAGTACTTC. It is translated as CASSPRGGSETQYF.

At least ten counts were recorded for this clonotype. This chain connects TRBV7-8 to TRBJ2-1; the match to TRBD1 covers 7 bases. The CDR3 is made up of 17 amino acids. V dropped 2 bases and J dropped 0; count of bases not matched to a gene: 7. Germline-derived CDR1 and CDR2 are SGHVS and FQNEAQ. Written as DNA, the CDR3 is TGTGCCAGCAGCTTAACGGTCCGGACAGGCTCCTACAATGAGCAGTTCTTC. This gives the protein CASSLTVRTGSYNEQFF.

This clonotype was seen a handful of times. V and J are TRBV4-2 and TRBJ1-1, with 11 bases identical to TRBD1. Germline V gene sequence: CDR1 LGHNA, CDR2 YNFKEQ. CDR3 length: 15 amino acids. The V and J ends lost 2 bases and 5 bases, in that order; junction bases with no gene match: 4. CDR3 amino acids: CASSQPDRGLTEAFF. In nucleotides, the CDR3 is TGTGCCAGCAGCCAACCGGACAGGGGGCTTACTGAAGCTTTCTTT.

The table lists this clonotype with a few counts. This chain links TRBV3-1 with TRBJ2-2, with 9 bases lining up with TRBD1. From germline, CDR1 is LGHDT and CDR2 YNNKEL (reference sequence). V lost 4 bases, J lost 5 bases, and 5 bases stayed unmatched. The CDR3 sequence is 15 residues long. The CDR3 DNA follows: TGTGCCAGCAGCCCGCGGGACAGGGCAACCGGGGAGCTGTTTTTT. This translates into CASSPRDRATGELFF.

This clonotype was seen repeatedly, ten times or more. This rearrangement joins TRBV28 to TRBJ2-2; D gene unclear. The length of the CDR3 is 10 residues. Germline values: CDR1 MDHEN, CDR2 SYDVKM. The germline V and J ends were trimmed by 8 bases and 7 bases, with 5 bases remaining between them. DNA of the CDR3: TGTGCCAGCGTTTACGGGGAGCTGTTTTTT. Encoded protein: CASVYGELFF.

This clonotype was seen more than once but under ten times. The V call is TRBV20-1, the J call TRBJ2-3; 7 positions agree with TRBD2. V was pared by 8 bases and J by 0 bases, with 11 bases of the junction left unmatched. The germline V gene has CDR1 DFQATT and CDR2 SNEGSKA (reference sequence). The length of the CDR3 is 15 residues. CDR3 sequence reads: CSPGRGKFSTDTQYF. CDR3 nucleotides: TGCAGTCCCGGGCGGGGGAAGTTTAGCACAGATACGCAGTATTTT.

This clonotype occurred once. The gene calls are TRBV9 and TRBJ2-7; D gene ambiguous. Trimming stripped 3 bases from V and 6 bases from J, with 13 bases between. From germline, CDR1 is SGDLS and CDR2 YYNGEE. CDR3 length: 13 amino acids. The CDR3 region is CASSGLGIGEQYF. The CDR3 region has the DNA TGTGCCAGCAGCGGTCTGGGGATCGGCGAGCAGTACTTC.

This clonotype showed up many times. The chain carries TRBV7-9 and TRBJ2-7, with D tentatively TRBD1 or TRBD2 (5 bases each). CDR1 and CDR2 from the germline V gene are SEHNR and FQNEAQ (reference sequence). V gave up 5 bases and J gave up 0 bases, with 11 bases separating them. This CDR3 is 14 amino acids long. The CDR3 is CASSLKGTSYEQYF. The CDR3 coding sequence is TGTGCCAGCAGCCTCAAGGGGACCTCCTACGAGCAGTACTTC.

This clonotype appeared many times. The genes are TRBV4-3 and TRBJ2-2; 12 positions match TRBD1. V trimming: 3 bases; J trimming: 5 bases; junction bases outside the gene matches: 4. This CDR3 region has 16 residues. The germline V gene has CDR1 LGHNA and CDR2 YSLEER. The CDR3 reads CASSQGQGARTGELFF. The DNA for the CDR3 is TGCGCCAGCAGCCAGGGACAGGGGGCGCGTACCGGGGAGCTGTTTTTT.